The clone carrying this T cell receptor (beta chain) was picked up a small number of times. The antigen is not known. This sample is drawn from a study of T cell repertoires in cytomegalovirus infection. Study in general: Carrying CMV and the relevant HLA type showed in public TCR beta signatures. The study's findings and limits: Clonotype analysis showed dominance of the ex vivo response by HLA-C-restricted CMV-specific TCR beta clonotypes.

V was shortened by 6 bases and J by 2 bases, with 29 bases between the two germline ends. This CDR3 region has 20 residues. The V gene's germline CDR1 is SGHTA and CDR2 FQGNSA. Via MiXCR, TCRdb re-called the reads, giving one row per CDR3 protein. Altogether approximately 590,000 distinct CDR3 sequences are present, 35% to 50% being singletons, with the ten largest covering 48%. This chain connects TRBV7-2 to TRBJ2-1; D may correspond to TRBD1 or TRBD2 (6 bases each). The sample in question was cultured PBMCs, obtained from culture after CMV antigen stimulation. The sequence was collected from a human donor in good health (CMV status not recorded). Some clones in this sample may be carry-over from other donors' samples. CDR3 sequence: CASRSGGFGVGGRTYNEQFF. In nucleotides, the CDR3 is TGTGCCAGCAGGTCCGGAGGTTTCGGGGTGGGGGGCCGGACCTACAATGAGCAGTTCTTC.